These 30 T cell receptor beta chains were sequenced from one sample in a study of PD-1 blockade in classical Hodgkin lymphoma. Regarding time point: cycle 4 day 1 (C4D1), after less than 7 weeks of nivolumab. Each patient experienced a relapse that followed autologous stem cell transplantation, and brentuximab vedotin exposure varied. Data came from immunoSEQ multiplex PCR; TCRdb stores just in-frame clones and leaves some out. The table shows over 80,000 clones, with around 80% occurring only once. Source: peripheral blood mononuclear cells (PBMCs), taken before the fourth cycle of nivolumab. These receptors all come from a human donor with classical Hodgkin lymphoma.

The J gene is TRBJ2-3, the V gene TRBV10-3; 11 bases agree with TRBD2. CDR1 ENHRY and CDR2 SYGVKD come from the germline V gene. The CDR3 length is 17 residues. The V and J ends lost 0 bases and 2 bases, in that order; junction bases with no gene match: 4. The CDR3 loop is CAISESASGGITDTQYF. CDR3 coding DNA: TGTGCCATCAGTGAGTCGGCTAGCGGGGGGATCACAGATACGCAGTATTTT.

CDR3 sequence reads: CASSFRPGGQGKYEQYF. The CDR3 DNA reads TGTGCCAGCAGTTTCCGCCCGGGGGGACAGGGAAAATACGAGCAGTACTTC. The chain has TRBV27 and TRBJ2-7; 9 bases map to TRBD1. The germline V gene has CDR1 MNHEY and CDR2 SMNVEV (reference sequence). The CDR3 runs 17 residues. The V gene end was trimmed by 3 bases and the J gene end by 4 bases; junction bases not matched to a gene: 13.

The rearrangement links TRBV28 to TRBJ2-2, with 9 bases matching TRBD1. The germline CDR1 and CDR2 sequences are MDHEN and SYDVKM. The CDR3 sequence is 16 residues long. V gave up 6 bases and J gave up 7 bases; unmatched junction bases: 12. The CDR3 nucleotides read TGTGCCAGCAGACCTGGGGACAGGGCGTATGGCGGGGAGCTGTTTTTT. This codes for CASRPGDRAYGGELFF.

This clone has just one count. The chain recombines TRBV29-1 with TRBJ2-5; 11 nucleotides agree with TRBD2. The CDR3 runs to 17 residues. Germline CDR1 and CDR2: SQVTM and ANQGSEA. V was clipped by 0 bases and J by 5 bases; unmatched bases: 11. The CDR3 DNA reads as TGCAGCGTTGAAGACCCGGATAGCGGGGGGGCCGGTGAGACCCAGTACTTC. This sequence encodes CSVEDPDSGGAGETQYF.

This chain links TRBV11-1 with TRBJ2-7; D not resolved. The CDR3 length is 11 residues. V was trimmed by 2 bases and J by 6 bases, leaving 5 bases between them. CDR1 SGHAT and CDR2 FQDESV come from the germline V gene (reference sequence). The CDR3 protein is CASSLNGEQYF. The DNA for the CDR3 is TGTGCCAGCAGCTTAAACGGCGAGCAGTACTTC.

The V gene is TRBV6-6, the J gene TRBJ2-3; D gene uncertain. V was pared by 0 bases and J by 6 bases, with 7 bases between. Germline V gene lookup returns CDR1 MNHNY and CDR2 SVGAGI (reference sequence). This CDR3 has 13 amino acids. For the CDR3, the DNA is TGTGCCAGCAGTTACTCGTCGTCCGATACGCAGTATTTT. It is translated as CASSYSSSDTQYF.

Note on this clone: Mismatch with germline at one junction end may stem from a read error. V is TRBV6-5 and J is TRBJ2-3; 7 positions match TRBD1. The CDR3 extends over 16 amino acids. Germline CDR1 reads MNHEY; CDR2 reads SVGAGI. CDR3 nucleotides: TGTGCCAGCAGCTACTCTGGGACAGCAACAACAGATACGCAGTATTTT. It codes for CASSYSGTATTDTQYF.

This clone was seen a handful of times. The genes are TRBV10-3 and TRBJ1-2; D gene uncertain. The CDR3 length is 13 residues. The V gene lost 4 bases and the J gene lost 8 bases, with 14 bases spanning the gap. In germline, CDR1 is ENHRY, CDR2 SYGVKD. The CDR3 region is CAISGAPVGGYTF. CDR3 coding DNA: TGTGCCATCAGTGGGGCCCCGGTCGGAGGCTACACCTTC.

The chain combines TRBV6-5 with TRBJ1-2; TRBD1 matches 10 bases. The CDR3 is 14 amino acids. With V trimmed by 5 bases and J by 4 bases, 4 bases remained unmatched. Germline assignment: CDR1 MNHEY and CDR2 SVGAGI. Here the CDR3 reads CASSTTGGSYGYTF. CDR3 coding DNA: TGTGCCAGCAGTACGACAGGGGGCTCCTATGGCTACACCTTC.

There are many counts of this clone. This sequence joins TRBV6-5 and TRBJ2-3, with 14 bases that match TRBD2. The CDR3 totals 14 residues. The trim removed 5 bases at V and 9 bases at J, leaving 4 bases unmatched. Germline values: CDR1 MNHEY, CDR2 SVGAGI. CDR3 nucleotide sequence: TGTGCCAGCAGTGGACTAGCGGGAGGCAAAACGCAGTATTTT. Its translation is CASSGLAGGKTQYF.

V usage is TRBV9 and J usage is TRBJ2-1; D call uncertain. There are 15 residues in the CDR3. Germline V gene sequence: CDR1 SGDLS, CDR2 YYNGEE. With 0 bases removed from V and 0 bases from J, the gap between germline ends came to 7 bases. The CDR3 sequence is CASSVGWGSYNEQFF. CDR3 DNA: TGTGCCAGCAGCGTAGGATGGGGCTCCTACAATGAGCAGTTCTTC.

The chain employs TRBV5-1 and TRBJ1-4; D remains unclear. V lost 4 bases and J 0 bases, leaving 10 bases between the germline ends. Germline values: CDR1 SGHRS, CDR2 YFSETQ. The CDR3 contains 15 residues. The CDR3 DNA is TGCGCCAGCAGCGTGGACCCTGCAACTAATGAAAAACTGTTTTTT. Translation: CASSVDPATNEKLFF.

The chain combines TRBV7-8 with TRBJ2-7; 8 bases fit TRBD1. CDR1 is SGHVS and CDR2 is FQNEAQ in the germline V gene. V was clipped by 4 bases and J by 6 bases; unmatched bases: 5. CDR3 length: 13 amino acids. Here the CDR3 reads CASSSWTGFEQYF. The DNA for the CDR3 is TGTGCCAGCAGCTCATGGACAGGGTTCGAGCAGTACTTC. Full variable domain (remainder filled in from reference TRBV7-8 and TRBJ2-7): GAGVSQSPRYKVAKRGQDVALRCDPISGHVSLFWYQQALGQGPEFLTYFQNEAQLDKSGLPSDRFFAERPEGSVSTLKIQRTQQEDSAVYLCASSSWTGFEQYFGPGTRLTVT.

The chain recombines TRBV28 with TRBJ1-2; 7 bases fit TRBD1. Germline CDR1 is MDHEN and CDR2 is SYDVKM. V shed 9 bases, J shed 4 bases, and the junction held 8 bases outside the gene matches. The CDR3 length is 13 residues. The CDR3 DNA reads TGTGCCAGTCGGGGGGGACAGTTCTATGGCTACACCTTC. Encoded protein: CASRGGQFYGYTF.

A few counts support this clone. V is TRBV9 and J is TRBJ1-1; TRBD1 is a possible D gene (5 bases). CDR1 and CDR2 (germline): SGDLS, YYNGEE. The CDR3 totals 15 residues. Trimming took 0 bases from V and 1 from J, leaving 10 bases between them. The CDR3 DNA reads as TGTGCCAGCAGCGTAGTAAAGGGACGGAACACTGAAGCTTTCTTT. Protein product: CASSVVKGRNTEAFF.

The chain employs TRBV7-3 and TRBJ2-7; TRBD1 agrees at 10 bases. The CDR3 consists of 17 residues. The germline CDR1 and CDR2 sequences are SGHTA and FQGTGA. V lost 3 bases and J lost 3; bases outside the gene matches: 11. This CDR3 reads CASSLTGTGVNYYEQYF. CDR3 nucleotides: TGTGCCAGCAGCTTGACCGGGACAGGGGTTAACTACTACGAGCAGTACTTC.

The chain recombines TRBV9 with TRBJ2-1, with D possibly being TRBD2 (6 bases). Trimming pared 3 bases from V and 7 bases from J, leaving 14 bases between. The CDR3 is 14 residues long. CDR1 and CDR2 from the germline V gene are SGDLS and YYNGEE. This CDR3 reads CASSATTGGNEQFF. The CDR3 nucleotides read TGTGCCAGCAGCGCCACGACTGGGGGGAATGAGCAGTTCTTC.

V gene TRBV29-1 combines with J gene TRBJ1-5; D not certain. Germline CDR1 SQVTM, CDR2 ANQGSEA. This CDR3 has 13 amino acids. Trimming took off 5 bases at V and 5 bases at J, with 13 bases between the two ends. CDR3 nucleotide sequence: TGCAGCGTTAGCGAACCGGCGGATCAGCCCCAGCATTTT. Its protein product is CSVSEPADQPQHF.

V and J are TRBV19 and TRBJ2-2; 10 bases are a match to TRBD1. The junction had 5 bases not matched to a gene; V was cut back by 10 bases and J by 3 bases. The germline V gene has CDR1 LNHDA and CDR2 SQIVND (reference sequence). This CDR3 contains 14 residues. For the CDR3, the DNA is TGTGCCACCCAGGACAGGGGGGACACCGGGGAGCTGTTTTTT. Its protein is CATQDRGDTGELFF.

The V and J genes are TRBV28 and TRBJ2-7; TRBD2 aligns across 11 bases. The CDR3 is made up of 15 amino acids. V was pared by 7 bases and J by 2 bases, with 7 bases of the junction left unmatched. Germline CDR1 and CDR2: MDHEN and SYDVKM. For the CDR3, the DNA is TGTGCCAGCACCTTGGGACTAGCGGAAACCTACGAGCAGTACTTC. Amino acid sequence: CASTLGLAETYEQYF.

The CDR3 DNA reads TGTGCCAGCGCGAGTAGCACAGATACGCAGTATTTT. It is translated as CASASSTDTQYF. The rearrangement links TRBV28 to TRBJ2-3; D unclear. V was shortened by 8 bases and J by 0 bases, with 6 bases between the two germline ends. Germline V CDR1 and CDR2: MDHEN, SYDVKM. The CDR3 runs 12 residues.

J is TRBJ2-5 and V is TRBV7-3; D might be TRBD1 (6 bases). The germline gives CDR1 SGHTA, CDR2 FQGTGA. With 6 bases removed from V and 3 bases from J, the gap between germline ends came to 17 bases. There are 15 residues in the CDR3. The CDR3 bases are TGTGCCAGCAGTCGAACAGGGCAGGCGAAAGAGACCCAGTACTTC. Encoded protein: CASSRTGQAKETQYF.

The V gene is TRBV5-1, the J gene TRBJ2-1; D might be TRBD2 (5 bases). The germline CDR1 and CDR2 sequences are SGHRS and YFSETQ. V gave up 2 bases and J gave up 3 bases, with 12 bases separating them. The CDR3 has 15 residues. CDR3 sequence reads: CASSFAGLDYNEQFF. The CDR3 nucleotides read TGCGCCAGCAGCTTTGCCGGACTTGACTACAATGAGCAGTTCTTC.

The genes are TRBV2 and TRBJ1-1, with D perhaps TRBD1 (5 bases). The CDR3 spans 13 residues. V lost 8 bases to trimming and J lost 0 bases, with 10 bases between them. Germline CDR1 reads SNHLY; CDR2 reads FYNNEI. The CDR3 sequence is CASVTAMNTEAFF. The CDR3 DNA follows: TGTGCCAGCGTGACAGCAATGAACACTGAAGCTTTCTTT.

The rearrangement links TRBV5-5 to TRBJ2-7; TRBD1 matches 9 bases. The CDR3 is 14 amino acids. Germline-derived CDR1 and CDR2 are SGHKS and YYEKEE (reference sequence). The V gene end was trimmed by 9 bases and the J gene end by 3 bases; junction bases not matched to a gene: 10. The CDR3 spells CATRTRTGDYEQYF. The CDR3 bases are TGTGCCACCCGAACCCGGACAGGGGACTACGAGCAGTACTTC. Drawing the rest from reference TRBV5-5 and TRBJ2-7, the complete variable domain is DAGVTQSPTHLIKTRGQQVTLRCSPISGHKSVSWYQQVLGQGPQFIFQYYEKEERGRGNFPDRFSARQFPNYSSELNVNALLLGDSALYLCATRTRTGDYEQYFGPGTRLTVT.

V gene TRBV13 combines with J gene TRBJ2-7; D remains ambiguous. Trimming shortened V by 1 base and J by 5 bases, and 9 bases separated the two germline ends. CDR3 size: 13 residues. Germline V gene sequence: CDR1 PRHDT, CDR2 FYEKMQ (reference sequence). CDR3 DNA sequence: TGTGCCAGCAGCTTAGACGTGGCCCACGAGCAGTACTTC. Translated: CASSLDVAHEQYF.

CDR3 region: CASSLRGQGLNTIYF. The CDR3 region has the DNA TGTGCCAGCAGTTTGCGAGGACAGGGATTGAACACCATATATTTT. V is TRBV6-5 and J is TRBJ1-3; 8 bases are shared with TRBD1. This CDR3 is 15 amino acids long. The germline CDR1 and CDR2 sequences are MNHEY and SVGAGI. J gave up 7 bases and V 4 bases, and 9 bases lay outside the gene matches.

This chain joins TRBV7-3 and TRBJ2-1; D is possibly TRBD2 (5 bases). Trimming stripped 4 bases from V and 3 bases from J, with 10 bases between. Germline lookup yields CDR1 SGHTA and CDR2 FQGTGA. This CDR3 has 14 amino acids. DNA for the CDR3: TGTGCCAGCAGCTCCGGACTGCTCTACAATGAGCAGTTCTTC. Its protein is CASSSGLLYNEQFF.

The chain couples TRBV4-2 to TRBJ1-5; D possibly corresponds to TRBD1 (5 bases). With 0 bases removed from V and 5 bases from J, the gap between germline ends came to 8 bases. This CDR3 is 14 amino acids long. CDR1 LGHNA and CDR2 YNFKEQ come from the germline V gene. This CDR3 reads CASSQDPGYQPQHF. In DNA, the CDR3 is TGTGCCAGCAGCCAAGACCCAGGGTATCAGCCCCAGCATTTT.

Regarding this clone: Germline is not matched at one junction end, which may reflect a read error. The chain recombines TRBV7-7 with TRBJ1-4, with TRBD1 matching 8 bases. The CDR3 has 13 amino acids. Germline values: CDR1 SSHAT, CDR2 FNYEAQ (reference sequence). The DNA of the CDR3 is TGTGCTAGCAGTCGGGACAGGAATGAAAAACTGTTTTTT. This translates into CASSRDRNEKLFF.